The clone carrying this TCR beta chain was found a few times. Its antigen is still unknown. This record belongs to a study of cytomegalovirus exposure and HLA in healthy donors. Sequencing was performed with immunoSEQ multiplex PCR; in TCRdb, only in-frame clones are kept and a portion is missing. The sample carries around 190,000 clones, 81% recorded once. Germline V gives CDR1 SGHRS, CDR2 YFSETQ. This CDR3 is built from 15 residues. The V gene lost 0 bases and the J gene lost 7 bases, with 13 bases spanning the gap. Study-level findings and limits: One later analysis, an examination of the 100 to 150 validation repertoires, found that first-cohort TCR clusters tended to co-occur in them. In vitro work confirmed that a few CMV-associated chains recognize CMV antigens.

This sequence joins TRBV5-1 and TRBJ2-2, with a weak D call TRBD1 (6 bases). What was sequenced was PBMCs. This TCR derives from a woman in her twenties or thirties in good health and CMV-seronegative. The CDR3 DNA reads as TGCGCCAGCAGCTTGGAACAGGGTGGGAACGGGGAGCTGTTTTTT. This codes for CASSLEQGGNGELFF.